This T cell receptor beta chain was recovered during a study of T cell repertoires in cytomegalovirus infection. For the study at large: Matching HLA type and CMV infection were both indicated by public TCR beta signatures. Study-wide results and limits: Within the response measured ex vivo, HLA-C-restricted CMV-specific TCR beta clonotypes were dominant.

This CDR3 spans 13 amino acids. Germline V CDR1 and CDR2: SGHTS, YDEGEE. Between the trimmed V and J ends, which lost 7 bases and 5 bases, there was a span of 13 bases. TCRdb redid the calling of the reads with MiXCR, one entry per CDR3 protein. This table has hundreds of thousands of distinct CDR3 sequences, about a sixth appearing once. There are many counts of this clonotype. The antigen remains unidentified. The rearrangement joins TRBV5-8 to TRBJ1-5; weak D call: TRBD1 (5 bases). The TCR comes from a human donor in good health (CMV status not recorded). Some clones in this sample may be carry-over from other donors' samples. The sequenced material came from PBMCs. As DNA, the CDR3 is TGTGCCAGCCCCCCGGGGCCCGATCAGCCCCAGCATTTT. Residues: CASPPGPDQPQHF.